The rows below give T cell receptor beta chains drawn from one sample of a study of cytomegalovirus exposure and HLA in healthy donors. Generated by immunoSEQ multiplex PCR, the TCRdb table keeps only in-frame clones and is missing some. The data hold about 120,000 clones, with 83% observed a single time. Sequencing was performed on PBMCs. The receptors were sampled from a woman aged 40 to 50 in good health and CMV-seropositive. Each CDR3 is given with its conserved first and last residue.

TRBJ2-1	TRBV5-1	CASSRVGSGRRDEQFF
TRBJ2-7	TRBV2	CASFETSGRIISYEQYF
TRBJ1-2	TRBV18	CASSPGIGGSNYGYTF
TRBJ1-4	TRBV15	CATSTRQGDEKLFF
TRBJ2-4	TRBV5-1	CASSLDRVGNIQYF
TRBJ1-2	TRBV7-9	CASSLGGGDGYTF
TRBJ2-3	TRBV25-1	CASSEWFSGSVATDTQYF
TRBJ1-5	TRBV5-1	CASSLRLALDQPQHF
TRBJ2-2	TRBV7-8	CASSVAPSGELFF
TRBJ1-4	TRBV29-1	CSVATGNDEKLFF
TRBJ2-1	TRBV4-3	CASSQRHQGEQFF
TRBJ2-1	TRBV6-1	CASSDQVYSYNEQFF
TRBJ2-7	TRBV4-3	CASSHGTGMIYEQYF
TRBJ1-1	TRBV30	CAWSPSLTGGRSEAFF
TRBJ2-2	TRBV19	CASREWREFGGELFF
TRBJ2-3	TRBV23-1	CASSQSIGLAGTDTQYF
TRBJ1-2	TRBV30	CAWSTSIYGYTF
TRBJ2-2	TRBV15	CATRGLAGGHINTGELFF
TRBJ2-7	TRBV28	CASSLRNGGQGTYEQYF
TRBJ1-2	TRBV6-1	CASSEGVGLYYGYTF
TRBJ1-2	TRBV30	CAWRGAGGQVYGYTF
TRBJ1-1	TRBV9	CASSVDPGNAEAFF
TRBJ1-2	TRBV9	CASSFRDRGPSNYGYTF
TRBJ2-2	TRBV7-2	CASSSLAQYTGELFF
TRBJ2-1	TRBV19	CASSIEVGTGLFDEQFF
TRBJ2-2	TRBV5-1	CASSLGDRGIAAGELFF
TRBJ2-1	TRBV11-1	CASSLWTSGRANEQFF
TRBJ1-5	TRBV6-5	CASSFTGKQPQHF
TRBJ1-5	TRBV2	CASTPGQGERPQHF
TRBJ1-2	TRBV5-1	CASSLGGDYGYTF
TRBJ2-5	TRBV9	CASSVAPLAGGQETQYF
TRBJ1-6	TRBV5-1	CASSLAGISPLHF
TRBJ1-1	TRBV5-6	CASSWRRNTEAFF
TRBJ1-2	TRBV4-1	CASSQDEGDPSSVGYTF
TRBJ2-5	TRBV19	CASTTSGSRETQYF
TRBJ1-2	TRBV6-5	CAVTGGDGYTF
TRBJ2-2	TRBV5-4	CASSPGQSNTGELFF
TRBJ2-7	TRBV4-1	CAIRDSSYEQYF
TRBJ2-7	TRBV5-1	CASSPIPGQGLYEQYF
TRBJ2-1	TRBV7-3	CASSPMSGVDEQFF
-	TRBV9	CASSVGNPGGYYEQYF
TRBJ2-7	TRBV29-1	CSVESELPYEQYF
TRBJ1-2	TRBV11-3	CASSLVSGPIYGYTF
TRBJ2-2	TRBV7-2	CASHPVSNHRDTGELFF
TRBJ2-1	TRBV14	CASSQESGTNYNEQFF
TRBJ2-7	TRBV7-6	CASSLGGTGGYEQYF
TRBJ2-7	TRBV4-1	CASSPGQSYEQYF
TRBJ2-3	TRBV28	CASSSWAKDTQYF